A single T cell receptor (beta chain) is shown here with its context. Its antigen is unknown. Sequencing used immunoSEQ multiplex PCR; TCRdb keeps in-frame clones, though not all of them. The table records 100,000 to 150,000 clones, 80% to 95% of them present only once. The data derive from a study of OX40 agonist ivuxolimab in advanced cancers. Study as a whole: Ivuxolimab, which is an agonistic anti-OX40 (CD134) antibody, was administered to the patients. Two patients with cutaneous melanoma and one with hepatocellular carcinoma, three in total, showed partial responses.

V was shortened by 4 bases and J by 2 bases, with 5 bases between the two germline ends. Germline CDR1 reads MDHEN; CDR2 reads SYDVKM. The CDR3 is made up of 12 amino acids. Patients with autoimmune history or systemic immunosuppression were excluded. Study observations and caveats: Average numbers of expanded clones were greater in CD8+ T cells than in CD4+.

This rearrangement joins TRBV28 to TRBJ1-2; D remains ambiguous. The starting material was CD4+ or CD8+ T cells sorted from blood, obtained in a trial of the OX40 agonist ivuxolimab. The receptor was isolated from an adult with an advanced solid tumor such as melanoma, head and neck, liver or kidney cancer. The CDR3 spells CASSYRNYGYTF. CDR3 nucleotides: TGTGCCAGCAGTTACAGAAACTATGGCTACACCTTC.